A single sample gave rise to the 26 T cell receptor beta chains below, sequenced in a study of identical twins. One entry per CDR3 protein, called by TCRdb with MiXCR from the 5' RACE reads. The sample contains about 720,000 distinct CDR3 sequences, 8.5% to 9% of which appear only once. The data were also submitted as part of a second study, on yellow fever vaccine responses in identical twins.

The source material was PBMCs. These receptor sequences come from a woman under 30 in good health.

The CDR3 DNA reads as TGTGCCAGCAGCGTTTCGGGGACGAGAAACAATGAGCAGTTCTTC. Amino acid sequence: CASSVSGTRNNEQFF. V usage is TRBV9 and J usage is TRBJ2-1; D could derive from TRBD1 or TRBD2 (5 bases each). In germline, CDR1 is SGDLS, CDR2 YYNGEE. The germline V and J ends were trimmed by 2 bases and 5 bases, with 14 bases remaining between them. The length of the CDR3 is 15 residues.

The chain recombines TRBV20-1 with TRBJ2-1; the match to TRBD2 covers 9 bases. The CDR3 is 15 amino acids. Germline V gene sequence: CDR1 DFQATT, CDR2 SNEGSKA (reference sequence). With 0 bases clipped from V and 8 bases from J, the junction kept 8 bases outside the gene matches. The CDR3 nucleotides are TGCAGTGCTAGAGATCTGCGGGAGGGTTGGTATGAGCAGTTCTTC. Its protein is CSARDLREGWYEQFF.

This clonotype was seen a handful of times. The rearrangement uses TRBV19 and TRBJ2-3, with D tentatively TRBD2 (5 bases). Germline V gene data show CDR1 as LNHDA and CDR2 as SQIVND (reference sequence). V dropped 4 bases and J dropped 4 bases, with 9 bases sitting between them. The CDR3 contains 13 residues. The CDR3 sequence: CASSKGVPDTQYF. The CDR3, as DNA: TGTGCCAGTAGTAAGGGAGTCCCAGATACGCAGTATTTT. Full variable domain (outside the CDR3, taken from reference TRBV19 and TRBJ2-3): DGGITQSPKYLFRKEGQNVTLSCEQNLNHDAMYWYRQDPGQGLRLIYYSQIVNDFQKGDIAEGYSVSREKKESFPLTVTSAQKNPTAFYLCASSKGVPDTQYFGPGTRLTVL.

The rearrangement links TRBV4-1 to TRBJ2-7, with 7 bases lining up with TRBD1. The CDR3 length is 17 residues. CDR1 is MGHRA, CDR2 YSYEKL, per germline. The V gene end was trimmed by 0 bases and the J gene end by 3 bases; junction bases not matched to a gene: 11. The CDR3 DNA sequence: TGCGCCAGCAGCCAAGAAGGATTAGGGACAGTAAACTACGAGCAGTACTTC. Its translation is CASSQEGLGTVNYEQYF.

This clonotype was counted a few times. The chain combines TRBV24-1 with TRBJ2-1; D possibly corresponds to TRBD1 (7 bases). The CDR3 contains 17 residues. V lost 0 bases and J lost 2, with 13 bases in between. Germline V gene lookup returns CDR1 KGHDR and CDR2 SFDVKD. CDR3 in DNA: TGTGCCACCAGTGATTTGGGGGGGCAGGGGGCCTACAATGAGCAGTTCTTC. It is translated as CATSDLGGQGAYNEQFF.

This rearrangement joins TRBV3-1 to TRBJ2-1; 12 positions match TRBD2. V gave up 1 base and J gave up 0 bases; unmatched junction bases: 7. Looked up from germline, CDR1 is LGHDT and CDR2 is YNNKEL (reference sequence). The CDR3 runs 19 residues. The CDR3 is CASSQGLAGGNISYNEQFF. The DNA for the CDR3 is TGTGCCAGCAGCCAAGGGCTAGCGGGGGGGAATATCTCCTACAATGAGCAGTTCTTC.

J is TRBJ2-7 and V is TRBV4-3; D ambiguous. Germline CDR1 is LGHNA and CDR2 is YSLEER. The CDR3 runs 13 residues. V was cut by 3 bases and J by 2 bases, with 8 bases left in between. The DNA for the CDR3 is TGCGCCAGCAGCCAGGCCATAGCCTACGAGCAGTACTTC. Its protein is CASSQAIAYEQYF.

There are a few counts of this clonotype. This chain connects TRBV6-4 to TRBJ2-1; 8 nucleotides match TRBD1. The CDR3 sequence is 15 residues long. CDR1 and CDR2 (germline): MRHNA, SNTAGT. V trimming: 3 bases; J trimming: 2 bases; junction bases outside the gene matches: 3. This CDR3 reads CASSELDRAYNEQFF. CDR3 coding DNA: TGTGCCAGCAGTGAGTTGGACAGGGCCTACAATGAGCAGTTCTTC.

This rearrangement joins TRBV7-8 to TRBJ2-1, with D tentatively TRBD2 (5 bases). The germline gives CDR1 SGHVS, CDR2 FQNEAQ. The V and J ends lost 5 bases and 10 bases respectively, with 36 bases between them. The CDR3 consists of 20 residues. Here the CDR3 DNA reads TGTGCCAGCAGCAACTCTTATAAAATTAAGGACCTGACTAATCCTAAAGAGCAGTTCTTC. Translated: CASSNSYKIKDLTNPKEQFF. The full variable domain, with the rest looked up from reference TRBV7-8 and TRBJ2-1, is GAGVSQSPRYKVAKRGQDVALRCDPISGHVSLFWYQQALGQGPEFLTYFQNEAQLDKSGLPSDRFFAERPEGSVSTLKIQRTQQEDSAVYLCASSNSYKIKDLTNPKEQFFGPGTRLTVL.

The CDR3: CATRDEQFF. The CDR3 DNA reads as TGTGCCACCCGGGATGAGCAGTTCTTC. The V and J genes are TRBV24-1 and TRBJ2-1; no clear D gene. CDR1 and CDR2 (germline): KGHDR, SFDVKD. The V end was cut by 9 bases, the J end by 8 bases, with 4 bases between. The CDR3 is 9 amino acids.

This clonotype has ten or more counts. The V call is TRBV6-2 or TRBV6-3, the J call TRBJ2-7; weak D call: TRBD2 (5 bases). Germline lookup yields CDR1 MNHEY and CDR2 SVGEGT. The CDR3 runs 14 residues. The V end was cut by 1 base, the J end by 2 bases, with 9 bases between. CDR3 region: CASSYFDGTYEQYF. The CDR3, as DNA: TGTGCCAGCAGTTACTTCGACGGGACCTACGAGCAGTACTTC.

The V and J genes are TRBV3-1 and TRBJ2-7; TRBD1 might be the D (7 bases). The CDR3 spans 13 residues. V lost 5 bases and J 3 bases, leaving 11 bases between the germline ends. Germline V gene sequence: CDR1 LGHDT, CDR2 YNNKEL (reference sequence). The CDR3 loop is CASSYRGLYEQYF. The CDR3 bases are TGTGCCAGCAGCTACAGGGGACTCTACGAGCAGTACTTC.

This clonotype was counted at least ten times. This chain links TRBV7-9 with TRBJ2-3; D possibly corresponds to TRBD2 (5 bases). In germline, CDR1 is SEHNR, CDR2 FQNEAQ (reference sequence). Trimming cost V 3 bases and J 0 bases, with 7 bases left between them. The CDR3 is 14 amino acids. This CDR3 reads CASSFGISTDTQYF. In DNA form, the CDR3 reads TGTGCCAGCAGCTTCGGGATTAGCACAGATACGCAGTATTTT.

The chain uses TRBV5-1 and TRBJ2-3; no definite D call. Germline V gene data show CDR1 as SGHRS and CDR2 as YFSETQ. The CDR3 has 16 amino acids. Trimming removed 2 bases from V and 0 bases from J, with 13 bases in between. CDR3 coding DNA: TGCGCCAGCAGCTTAGGGCGAGACACTAGCACAGATACGCAGTATTTT. Amino acids: CASSLGRDTSTDTQYF.

V usage is TRBV7-2 and J usage is TRBJ2-5; TRBD1 agrees at 9 bases. With 9 bases clipped from V and 5 bases from J, the junction kept 13 bases outside the gene matches. The CDR3 runs 15 residues. Germline V gene data show CDR1 as SGHTA and CDR2 as FQGNSA. The CDR3 nucleotides are TGTGCCAGTGGGACAGGGAATCATCGGGGGGAGACCCAGTACTTC. This sequence encodes CASGTGNHRGETQYF.

A few counts support this clonotype. V usage is TRBV20-1 and J usage is TRBJ2-7; 10 nucleotides align to TRBD1. With 6 bases clipped from V and 0 bases from J, the junction kept 5 bases outside the gene matches. The CDR3 runs 14 residues. Germline CDR1 is DFQATT and CDR2 is SNEGSKA (reference sequence). In DNA, the CDR3 is TGCAGTGCAGACCGGGACAGGGGCTCCTACGAGCAGTACTTC. This gives the protein CSADRDRGSYEQYF.

This clonotype was picked up a small number of times. The V gene is TRBV10-3, the J gene TRBJ2-5; the D is unclear. This CDR3 spans 12 amino acids. Deletions cut 0 bases from V and 5 bases from J, with 4 bases between. From germline, CDR1 is ENHRY and CDR2 SYGVKD. CDR3 nucleotides: TGTGCCATCAGTGAGTCGAGCGAGACCCAGTACTTC. The encoded protein is CAISESSETQYF.

There are many counts of this clonotype. CDR3 DNA sequence: TGTGCCAGCAGCCCCAAGGGGGGCATTGGGGATACGCAGTATTTT. This sequence encodes CASSPKGGIGDTQYF. The chain has TRBV7-6 and TRBJ2-3; either TRBD1 or TRBD2 may supply D (6 bases each). The CDR3 covers 15 residues. V was clipped by 5 bases and J by 6 bases, with 18 bases between them. Germline CDR1 reads SGHVS; CDR2 reads FNYEAQ.

The sample holds a few counts of this clonotype. This rearrangement joins TRBV6-2 or TRBV6-3 to TRBJ2-1; TRBD2 matches 10 bases. Germline V CDR1 and CDR2: MNHEY, SVGEGT. The V segment lost 8 bases and the J segment 7 bases; nucleotides outside the gene matches: 8. The CDR3 consists of 14 residues. In DNA form, the CDR3 reads TGTGCCAGCCTAGCTAGCGGGAGAGGGAATGAGCAGTTCTTC. This gives the protein CASLASGRGNEQFF.

The chain carries TRBV5-6 and TRBJ2-6; D not resolved. This CDR3 has 15 amino acids. Trimming took 1 base from V and 1 from J, leaving 6 bases between them. Germline values: CDR1 SGHDT, CDR2 YYEEEE. CDR3 loop: CASSLPESGANVLTF. The CDR3 DNA reads as TGTGCCAGCAGCTTGCCGGAATCTGGGGCCAACGTCCTGACTTTC. The full variable domain, rest sourced from reference TRBV5-6 and TRBJ2-6, is DAGVTQSPTHLIKTRGQQVTLRCSPKSGHDTVSWYQQALGQGPQFIFQYYEEEERQRGNFPDRFSGHQFPNYSSELNVNALLLGDSALYLCASSLPESGANVLTFGAGSRLTVL.

The chain is built from TRBV18 and TRBJ1-5, with 8 bases matching TRBD1. Germline CDR1 KGHSH, CDR2 LQKENI. This CDR3 is built from 14 residues. After removal of 6 bases from V and 7 bases from J, the junction contained 8 bases not matched to a gene. CDR3 nucleotide sequence: TGTGCCAGCTCGGCCGGACAGGGAGGCCAGCCCCAGCATTTT. Its translation: CASSAGQGGQPQHF.

The gene calls are TRBV30 and TRBJ1-2; no definite D call. Germline values: CDR1 GTSNPN, CDR2 SVGIG (reference sequence). CDR3 size: 10 residues. V was cut by 5 bases and J by 6 bases, with 7 bases left in between. The CDR3 region is CAWQRHGYTF. The CDR3 DNA sequence: TGTGCCTGGCAGAGGCATGGCTACACCTTC.

This clonotype has just a few counts. This chain joins TRBV28 and TRBJ2-7, with 9 bases fitting TRBD1. Trimming removed 5 bases from V and 7 bases from J; junction bases left unmatched: 12. The CDR3 extends over 15 amino acids. Germline V gene sequence: CDR1 MDHEN, CDR2 SYDVKM. The CDR3 loop is CASSLPGQGLGEQYF. CDR3 nucleotides: TGTGCCAGCAGTCTTCCGGGACAGGGACTCGGGGAGCAGTACTTC.

This chain links TRBV27 with TRBJ2-1; possible D gene TRBD2, 7 bases. V was trimmed by 5 bases and J by 1 base, leaving 15 bases between them. The CDR3 consists of 16 residues. Germline loops: CDR1 MNHEY, CDR2 SMNVEV (reference sequence). The CDR3 is CASSRYGGPSYNEQFF. The CDR3 nucleotides read TGTGCCAGCAGTAGATACGGGGGGCCGTCCTACAATGAGCAGTTCTTC.

A few counts support this clonotype. This rearrangement joins TRBV4-3 to TRBJ2-1; D may be TRBD2 (6 bases). Looked up from germline, CDR1 is LGHNA and CDR2 is YSLEER. The V end lost 6 bases, the J end lost 4 bases, and 19 bases lay between the germline ends. The CDR3 is made up of 16 amino acids. The CDR3 DNA is TGCGCCAGCAGGAGAAAAGCGGGCGACCCTTACAATGAGCAGTTCTTC. Its protein is CASRRKAGDPYNEQFF.

The chain employs TRBV10-3 and TRBJ2-7; maybe TRBD2 (5 bases). Germline CDR1 reads ENHRY; CDR2 reads SYGVKD. V was shortened by 4 bases and J by 1 base, with 11 bases between the two germline ends. The CDR3 runs 14 residues. CDR3 coding DNA: TGTGCCATCAGTGGGGCGGGTCCTTCCTACGAGCAGTACTTC. Translation gives CAISGAGPSYEQYF.